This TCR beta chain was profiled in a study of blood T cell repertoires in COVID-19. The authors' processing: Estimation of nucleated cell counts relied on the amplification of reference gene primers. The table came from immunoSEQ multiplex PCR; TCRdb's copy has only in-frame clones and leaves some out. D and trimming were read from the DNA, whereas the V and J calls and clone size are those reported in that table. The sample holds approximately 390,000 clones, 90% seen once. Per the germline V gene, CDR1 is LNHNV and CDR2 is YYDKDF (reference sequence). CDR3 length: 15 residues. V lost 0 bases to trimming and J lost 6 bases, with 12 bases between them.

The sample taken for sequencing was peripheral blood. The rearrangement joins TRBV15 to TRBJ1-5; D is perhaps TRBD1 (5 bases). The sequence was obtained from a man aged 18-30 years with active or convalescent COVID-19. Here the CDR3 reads CATSRDLGGGQPQHF. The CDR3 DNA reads TGTGCCACCAGCAGAGATCTTGGGGGAGGTCAGCCCCAGCATTTT.